The next 31 T cell receptor beta chains were all read from a single sample in a study of graft-versus-host responses after intestinal transplantation. Clones were read by immunoSEQ multiplex PCR, and TCRdb kept only the in-frame ones, dropping some. Altogether approximately 88,000 clones are present, approximately 94% being singletons, with the ten largest covering approximately 0.19%. Their target antigens are unknown. The starting material was unstimulated CD4+ T cells sorted from spleen or lymph node cells, obtained before transplant. The receptor set was obtained from a human donor who was the organ donor for an intestinal transplant.

Points on this clone: An end of the junction differs from the germline gene, which may be a read error. V usage is TRBV7-7 and J usage is TRBJ2-5; tentative D call: TRBD2 (6 bases). This CDR3 is 13 amino acids long. Per germline, CDR1 SSHAT and CDR2 FNYEAQ (reference sequence). CDR3 sequence reads: CASSLWGEETQYF. The CDR3 DNA follows: TGTGCTAGCAGCTTATGGGGGGAAGAGACCCAGTACTTC.

This clone was seen once. Germline and junction disagree at one end, which may indicate a read error. The chain employs TRBV6-5 and TRBJ1-1; D is possibly TRBD1 (5 bases). The CDR3 totals 14 residues. Germline CDR1 is MNHEY and CDR2 is SVGAGI. The CDR3 loop is CASTYSRGDTEAFF. CDR3 bases: TGTGCCAGCACTTACTCGAGGGGAGACACTGAAGCTTTCTTT.

In DNA form, the CDR3 reads TGTGCCAGCAGTGAAATGGGACAGACCCATGGCTACACCTTC. Translation: CASSEMGQTHGYTF. The rearrangement links TRBV6-1 to TRBJ1-2; 7 bases align to TRBD1. V shed 2 bases, J shed 6 bases, and the junction held 6 bases outside the gene matches. In germline, CDR1 is MNHNS, CDR2 SASEGT. CDR3 length: 14 residues.

The gene calls are TRBV9 and TRBJ2-1; 7 bases are a match to TRBD2. After removal of 1 base from V and 0 bases from J, the junction contained 10 bases not matched to a gene. CDR1 is SGDLS and CDR2 is YYNGEE in the germline V gene. This CDR3 comprises 18 residues. CDR3 loop: CASSVTLSGTSSYNEQFF. DNA of the CDR3: TGTGCCAGCAGCGTAACCCTCAGCGGGACGAGCTCCTACAATGAGCAGTTCTTC.

CDR3 sequence (DNA): TGCGCCAGCAGCTTGGGCGGGAGCTCCTACGAGCAGTACTTC. Its protein product is CASSLGGSSYEQYF. The chain links TRBV5-1 to TRBJ2-7; TRBD2 aligns across 7 bases. Germline CDR1 reads SGHRS; CDR2 reads YFSETQ. The length of the CDR3 is 14 residues. The V segment lost 0 bases and the J segment 0 bases; nucleotides outside the gene matches: 0.

The V call is TRBV25-1, the J call TRBJ2-7; 7 bases match TRBD2. Per the germline V gene, CDR1 is MGHDK and CDR2 is SYGVNS. V lost 3 bases to trimming and J lost 2 bases; unmatched junction nucleotides: 7. The CDR3 extends over 15 amino acids. In DNA form, the CDR3 reads TGTGCCAGCAGTGACAGGGCGGGGACTACCTACGAGCAGTACTTC. Amino acids: CASSDRAGTTYEQYF.

This clone appeared a few times. The gene calls are TRBV21-1 and TRBJ2-7; TRBD1 is the table's D call and was not checked against the DNA. TRBV21-1 is classified as a pseudogene. The CDR3 extends over 11 amino acids. The CDR3 DNA reads as TGTGCCGCCGGGACAGCCAACGAGCAGTACTTC. Amino acid sequence: CAAGTANEQYF.

The chain has TRBV28 and TRBJ1-5, with unresolved D. The CDR3 is 15 residues long. Trimming left V 2 bases short and J 2 bases short, with 10 bases between. CDR1 and CDR2 from the germline V gene are MDHEN and SYDVKM. CDR3 region: CASSLSGSGNQPQHF. In DNA form, the CDR3 reads TGTGCCAGCAGTTTAAGTGGGAGTGGCAATCAGCCCCAGCATTTT.

The rearrangement joins TRBV5-4 to TRBJ1-1; 7 bases fit TRBD1. Trimming removed 4 bases from V and 1 base from J; junction bases left unmatched: 4. This CDR3 spans 14 amino acids. Germline V lookup: CDR1 SGHNT, CDR2 YYREEE (reference sequence). The CDR3 region has the DNA TGTGCCAGCAGCGGATACAGGGGGAACACTGAAGCTTTCTTT. Its translation is CASSGYRGNTEAFF.

The chain links TRBV23-1 to TRBJ1-6; D remains unclear. TRBV23-1 is assigned to the ORF class and has an uncertain function. The V end was cut by 9 bases, the J end by 7 bases, with 16 bases between. The CDR3 extends over 14 amino acids. This CDR3 reads CASTSLQANSPLHF. The DNA of the CDR3 is TGCGCCAGTACGTCACTCCAGGCCAATTCACCCCTCCACTTT.

Written as DNA, the CDR3 is TGTGCCATCAGTGTCGGCAGAATCCCTGGAAACACCATATATTTT. This codes for CAISVGRIPGNTIYF. The genes are TRBV10-3 and TRBJ1-3; D unclear. V lost 4 bases to trimming and J lost 2 bases, with 12 bases between them. CDR3 length: 15 amino acids. Germline V gives CDR1 ENHRY, CDR2 SYGVKD.

The V and J genes are TRBV28 and TRBJ2-1; 11 bases match TRBD1. Germline CDR1 MDHEN, CDR2 SYDVKM. This CDR3 comprises 18 residues. J gave up 5 bases and V 8 bases, and 17 bases lay outside the gene matches. CDR3 in amino acids: CASYRTGGWPSGNNEQFF. In DNA, the CDR3 is TGTGCCAGCTACCGGACAGGGGGCTGGCCTAGCGGAAACAATGAGCAGTTCTTC.

The chain uses TRBV28 and TRBJ1-3; D is undetermined. V shed 6 bases and J shed 4 bases, with 16 bases lying between them. This CDR3 region has 15 residues. Germline CDR1 MDHEN, CDR2 SYDVKM. CDR3 sequence (DNA): TGTGCCAGCAGGACGGGCCCCGCAGGAGGAAACACCATATATTTT. Translating it yields CASRTGPAGGNTIYF.

Remarks on this clone: One end of the junction is discordant with germline, which a read error may explain. The V gene is TRBV6-1, the J gene TRBJ2-1; no definite D call. The CDR3 is made up of 12 amino acids. CDR1 is MNHNS, CDR2 SASEGT, per germline. CDR3 in DNA: TGTGCCACCTCTCGCGTCTACGATGAGCAGTTCTTC. Residues: CATSRVYDEQFF.

This chain connects TRBV19 to TRBJ1-1; D is uncertain. The V and J ends lost 6 bases and 1 base respectively, with 9 bases between them. This CDR3 contains 13 residues. Germline V gives CDR1 LNHDA, CDR2 SQIVND (reference sequence). The CDR3 nucleotides read TGTGCCAGTAGGAACAACCGGAACACTGAAGCTTTCTTT. Translating it yields CASRNNRNTEAFF.

The CDR3 DNA reads as TGTGCCAGCAGGCCCCCGGGATGGGGCTCCTACGAGCAGTACTTC. Translated, it gives CASRPPGWGSYEQYF. This chain connects TRBV28 to TRBJ2-7, with D perhaps TRBD2 (5 bases). Trimming stripped 6 bases from V and 0 bases from J, with 15 bases between. The V gene's germline CDR1 is MDHEN and CDR2 SYDVKM. The CDR3 runs 15 residues.

The rearrangement uses TRBV28 and TRBJ2-4; D not resolved. Trimming left V 6 bases short and J 2 bases short, with 5 bases between. The germline CDR1 and CDR2 sequences are MDHEN and SYDVKM. This CDR3 has 12 amino acids. CDR3 region: CASRETKNIQYF. DNA for the CDR3: TGTGCCAGCAGGGAAACCAAAAACATTCAGTACTTC.

The gene calls are TRBV28 and TRBJ1-3, with D hard to call. V lost 2 bases and J lost 0, with 8 bases in between. The germline CDR1 and CDR2 sequences are MDHEN and SYDVKM. The length of the CDR3 is 15 residues. The CDR3 DNA reads as TGTGCCAGCAGTTTACAGGTCTTCTCTGGAAACACCATATATTTT. Its translation: CASSLQVFSGNTIYF.

The rearrangement joins TRBV18 to TRBJ1-2; possibly TRBD1 for D (6 bases). Looked up from germline, CDR1 is KGHSH and CDR2 is LQKENI. Trimming stripped 3 bases from V and 3 bases from J, with 11 bases between. CDR3 length: 14 residues. The CDR3 DNA reads TGTGCCAGCTCACCGGACCAGGGGTACTATGGCTACACCTTC. It encodes CASSPDQGYYGYTF.

This chain connects TRBV19 to TRBJ1-5; D is perhaps TRBD1 (5 bases). The germline CDR1 and CDR2 sequences are LNHDA and SQIVND (reference sequence). CDR3 length: 14 amino acids. With 5 bases removed from V and 0 bases from J, the gap between germline ends came to 8 bases. The CDR3 coding sequence is TGTGCCAGTAGTGGGGGGAATAGCAATCAGCCCCAGCATTTT. Residues: CASSGGNSNQPQHF.

The chain links TRBV4-2 to TRBJ2-5; 10 bases align to TRBD2. The CDR3 is 15 amino acids. Germline assignment: CDR1 LGHNA and CDR2 YNFKEQ. Trimming took 4 bases from V and 5 from J; bases not matched to a gene: 7. The CDR3 here is CASSPHLAGVETQYF. The DNA for the CDR3 is TGTGCCAGCAGCCCCCACCTAGCGGGGGTGGAGACCCAGTACTTC.

The rearrangement links TRBV27 to TRBJ2-5; perhaps D is TRBD1 or TRBD2 (6 bases each). Per the germline V gene, CDR1 is MNHEY and CDR2 is SMNVEV (reference sequence). The CDR3 has 17 residues. Trimming shortened V by 2 bases and J by 5 bases, and 21 bases separated the two germline ends. The DNA for the CDR3 is TGTGCCAGCAGTTTACCCCCTGAGGGGGGCTCGGAGGAGACCCAGTACTTC. Its translation is CASSLPPEGGSEETQYF.

The genes are TRBV6-6 and TRBJ2-7; D ambiguous. Germline-derived CDR1 and CDR2 are MNHNY and SVGAGI (reference sequence). The CDR3 is made up of 14 amino acids. V was clipped by 6 bases and J by 0 bases, with 12 bases between them. The CDR3 is CASSQTRSSYEQYF. The CDR3 nucleotides are TGTGCCAGCAGCCAGACAAGGTCCTCCTACGAGCAGTACTTC.

The chain employs TRBV30 and TRBJ1-5, with D possibly matching TRBD1 (6 bases). This CDR3 is built from 15 residues. Germline V gives CDR1 GTSNPN, CDR2 SVGIG (reference sequence). The V end was cut by 2 bases, the J end by 2 bases, with 13 bases between. The DNA of the CDR3 is TGTGCCTGGAGTCCCCCAGGGGCTGGCAATCAGCCCCAGCATTTT. Its protein is CAWSPPGAGNQPQHF.

This chain joins TRBV19 and TRBJ1-2; D unclear. CDR3 size: 13 residues. Trimming took off 3 bases at V and 5 bases at J, with 10 bases between the two ends. Looked up from germline, CDR1 is LNHDA and CDR2 is SQIVND (reference sequence). The CDR3 is CASSIGGGYGYTF. DNA for the CDR3: TGTGCCAGTAGTATCGGCGGAGGGTATGGCTACACCTTC.

J is TRBJ2-7 and V is TRBV15; no definite D call. Between the trimmed V and J ends, which lost 0 bases and 2 bases, there was a span of 5 bases. The CDR3 sequence is 13 residues long. Germline V gives CDR1 LNHNV, CDR2 YYDKDF (reference sequence). The CDR3 bases are TGTGCCACCAGCAGAGAGGGTACCTACGAGCAGTACTTC. This gives the protein CATSREGTYEQYF.

This chain links TRBV19 with TRBJ2-6; maybe TRBD1 (6 bases). Per germline, CDR1 LNHDA and CDR2 SQIVND (reference sequence). CDR3 length equals 17 residues. Between the trimmed V and J ends, which lost 4 bases and 0 bases, there was a span of 13 bases. The CDR3 protein is CASSTGQISSGANVLTF. The CDR3 bases are TGTGCCAGTAGTACCGGACAGATTAGCTCTGGGGCCAACGTCCTGACTTTC.

This clone appeared once. The chain carries TRBV19 and TRBJ1-6; D ambiguous. This CDR3 spans 11 amino acids. The V end lost 5 bases, the J end lost 14 bases, and 10 bases lay between the germline ends. Germline CDR1 is LNHDA and CDR2 is SQIVND (reference sequence). The CDR3 protein is CASSSGLTLHF. In DNA, the CDR3 is TGTGCCAGTAGTTCCGGATTAACCCTCCACTTT.

The gene calls are TRBV28 and TRBJ1-5, with a possible D match to TRBD1 (6 bases). Trimming stripped 6 bases from V and 2 bases from J, with 8 bases between. The CDR3 loop spans 13 amino acids. CDR1 MDHEN and CDR2 SYDVKM come from the germline V gene. The CDR3 is CASRQGGNQPQHF. The CDR3 nucleotides read TGTGCCAGCAGACAGGGCGGCAATCAGCCCCAGCATTTT.

The chain carries TRBV5-4 and TRBJ2-2, with 9 bases matching TRBD1. Germline CDR1 SGHNT, CDR2 YYREEE (reference sequence). V lost 4 bases, J lost 8 bases, and 9 bases stayed unmatched. The CDR3 consists of 15 residues. CDR3 in amino acids: CASSNPGQGNGELFF. The CDR3 bases are TGTGCCAGCAGCAATCCGGGACAGGGCAATGGGGAGCTGTTTTTT. Full variable domain (remainder filled in from reference TRBV5-4 and TRBJ2-2): ETGVTQSPTHLIKTRGQQVTLRCSSQSGHNTVSWYQQALGQGPQFIFQYYREEENGRGNFPPRFSGLQFPNYSSELNVNALELDDSALYLCASSNPGQGNGELFFGEGSRLTVL.

J is TRBJ2-7 and V is TRBV14; D call uncertain. The CDR3 has 12 residues. The V end was cut by 4 bases, the J end by 3 bases, with 7 bases between. CDR1 SGHDN and CDR2 FVKESK come from the germline V gene. CDR3 nucleotide sequence: TGTGCCAGCAGCCCCCTACGCTACGAGCAGTACTTC. It translates to CASSPLRYEQYF. The variable domain in full, completed from reference TRBV14 and TRBJ2-7, reads EAGVTQFPSHSVIEKGQTVTLRCDPISGHDNLYWYRRVMGKEIKFLLHFVKESKQDESGMPNNRFLAERTGGTYSTLKVQPAELEDSGVYFCASSPLRYEQYFGPGTRLTVT.